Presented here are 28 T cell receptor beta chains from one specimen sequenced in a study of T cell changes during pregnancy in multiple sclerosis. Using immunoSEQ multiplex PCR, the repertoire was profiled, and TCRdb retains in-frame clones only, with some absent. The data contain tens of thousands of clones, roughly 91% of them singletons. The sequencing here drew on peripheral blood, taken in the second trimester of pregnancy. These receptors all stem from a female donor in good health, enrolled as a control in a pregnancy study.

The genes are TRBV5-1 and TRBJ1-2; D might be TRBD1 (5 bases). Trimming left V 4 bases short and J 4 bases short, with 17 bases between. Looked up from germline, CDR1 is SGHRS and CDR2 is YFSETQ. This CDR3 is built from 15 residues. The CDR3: CASSPDSPRPYGYTF. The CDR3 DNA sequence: TGCGCCAGCAGCCCCGACAGCCCCCGACCCTATGGCTACACCTTC.

As DNA, the CDR3 is TGTGCTAGTGGTTTGCCCGTGAGGAACACTGAAGCTTTCTTT. Its translation is CASGLPVRNTEAFF. This rearrangement joins TRBV12-5 to TRBJ1-1; D not certain. Germline CDR1 reads LGHNT; CDR2 reads FRNRAP. The CDR3 has 14 amino acids. Trimming removed 2 bases from V and 1 base from J, with 8 bases in between.

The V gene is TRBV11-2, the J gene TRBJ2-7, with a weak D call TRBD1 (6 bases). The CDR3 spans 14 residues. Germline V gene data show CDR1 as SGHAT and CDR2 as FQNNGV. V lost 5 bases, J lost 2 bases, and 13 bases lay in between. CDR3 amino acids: CASSPDRTPYEQYF. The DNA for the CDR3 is TGTGCCAGCAGCCCGGACAGAACTCCCTACGAGCAGTACTTC.

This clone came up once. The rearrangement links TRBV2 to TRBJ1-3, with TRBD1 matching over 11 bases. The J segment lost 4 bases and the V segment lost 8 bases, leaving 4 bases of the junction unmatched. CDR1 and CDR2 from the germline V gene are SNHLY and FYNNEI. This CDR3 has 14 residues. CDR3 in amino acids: CASLDRGRGNTIYF. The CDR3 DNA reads TGTGCCAGCCTGGACAGGGGGCGAGGAAACACCATATATTTT. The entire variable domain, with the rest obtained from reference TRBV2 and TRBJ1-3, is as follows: EPEVTQTPSHQVTQMGQEVILRCVPISNHLYFYWYRQILGQKVEFLVSFYNNEISEKSEIFDDQFSVERPDGSNFTLKIRSTKLEDSAMYFCASLDRGRGNTIYFGEGSWLTVV.

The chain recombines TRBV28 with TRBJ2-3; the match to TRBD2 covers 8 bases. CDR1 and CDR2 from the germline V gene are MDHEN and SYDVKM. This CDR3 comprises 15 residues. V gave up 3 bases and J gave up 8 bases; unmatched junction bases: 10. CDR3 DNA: TGTGCCAGCAGTTTGCCCTCCGGGGGGGGCCGTACGCAGTATTTT. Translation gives CASSLPSGGGRTQYF.

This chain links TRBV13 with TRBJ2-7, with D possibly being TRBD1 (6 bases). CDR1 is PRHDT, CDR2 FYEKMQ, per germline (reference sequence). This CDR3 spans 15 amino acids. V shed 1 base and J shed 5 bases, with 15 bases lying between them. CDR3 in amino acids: CASSLVSTGSHEQYF. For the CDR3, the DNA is TGTGCCAGCAGCTTAGTATCCACAGGGTCTCACGAGCAGTACTTC. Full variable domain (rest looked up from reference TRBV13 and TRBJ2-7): AAGVIQSPRHLIKEKRETATLKCYPIPRHDTVYWYQQGPGQDPQFLISFYEKMQSDKGSIPDRFSAQQFSDYHSELNMSSLELGDSALYFCASSLVSTGSHEQYFGPGTRLTVT.

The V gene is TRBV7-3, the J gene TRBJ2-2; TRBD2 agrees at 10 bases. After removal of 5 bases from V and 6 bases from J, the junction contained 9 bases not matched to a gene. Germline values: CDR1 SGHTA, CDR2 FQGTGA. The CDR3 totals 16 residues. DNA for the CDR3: TGTGCCAGCAGCCCACAGCGGGAGGGCCGTCCCGGGGAGCTGTTTTTT. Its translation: CASSPQREGRPGELFF.

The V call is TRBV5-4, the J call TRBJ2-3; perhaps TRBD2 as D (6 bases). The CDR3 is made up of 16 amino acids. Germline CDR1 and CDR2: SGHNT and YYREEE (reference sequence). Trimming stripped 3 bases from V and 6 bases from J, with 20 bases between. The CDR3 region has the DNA TGTGCCAGCAGCTCCGCCGAATGGGGAGGACGGGATACGCAGTATTTT. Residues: CASSSAEWGGRDTQYF.

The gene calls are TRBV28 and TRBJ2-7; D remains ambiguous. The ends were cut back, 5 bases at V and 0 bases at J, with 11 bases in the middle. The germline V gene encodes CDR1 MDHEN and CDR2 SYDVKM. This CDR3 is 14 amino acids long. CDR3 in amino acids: CASSPLWSSYEQYF. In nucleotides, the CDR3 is TGTGCCAGCAGTCCTCTGTGGAGCTCCTACGAGCAGTACTTC.

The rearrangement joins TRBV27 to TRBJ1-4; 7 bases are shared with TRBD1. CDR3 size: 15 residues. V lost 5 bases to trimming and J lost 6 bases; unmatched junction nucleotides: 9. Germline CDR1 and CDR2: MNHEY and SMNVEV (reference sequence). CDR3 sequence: CASSTQGRPDEKLFF. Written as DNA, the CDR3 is TGTGCCAGCAGTACACAGGGGAGGCCCGATGAAAAACTGTTTTTT.

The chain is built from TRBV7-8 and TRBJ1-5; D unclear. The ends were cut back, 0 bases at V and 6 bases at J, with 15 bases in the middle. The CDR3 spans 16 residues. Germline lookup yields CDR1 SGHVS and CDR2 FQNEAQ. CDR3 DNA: TGTGCCAGCAGCTTAGCAGTCAGAGGAATTCGTCAGCCCCAGCATTTT. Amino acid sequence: CASSLAVRGIRQPQHF.

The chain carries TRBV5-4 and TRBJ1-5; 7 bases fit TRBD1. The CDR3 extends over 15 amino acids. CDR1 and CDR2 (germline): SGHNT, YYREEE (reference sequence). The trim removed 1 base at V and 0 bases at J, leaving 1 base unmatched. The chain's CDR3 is CASSLTGDSNQPQHF. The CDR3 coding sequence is TGTGCCAGCAGCTTGACAGGGGATAGCAATCAGCCCCAGCATTTT.

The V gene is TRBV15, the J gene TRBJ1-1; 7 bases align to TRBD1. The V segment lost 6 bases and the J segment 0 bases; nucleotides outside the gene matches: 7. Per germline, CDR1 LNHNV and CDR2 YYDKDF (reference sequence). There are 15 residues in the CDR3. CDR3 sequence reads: CATSRLTGLNTEAFF. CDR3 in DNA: TGTGCCACCAGTCGCCTGACAGGGTTGAACACTGAAGCTTTCTTT.

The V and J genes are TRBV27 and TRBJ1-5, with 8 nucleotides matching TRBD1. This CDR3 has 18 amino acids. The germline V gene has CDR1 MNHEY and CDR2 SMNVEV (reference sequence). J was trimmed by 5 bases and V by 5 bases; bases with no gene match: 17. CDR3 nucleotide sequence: TGTGCCAGCAGTGCCTCCCGTGCGGGACAGGTAGTTCATCAGCCCCAGCATTTT. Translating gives CASSASRAGQVVHQPQHF.

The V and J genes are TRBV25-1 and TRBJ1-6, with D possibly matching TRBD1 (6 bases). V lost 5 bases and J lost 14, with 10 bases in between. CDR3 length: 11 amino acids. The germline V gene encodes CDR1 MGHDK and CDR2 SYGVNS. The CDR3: CASSTGLTLHF. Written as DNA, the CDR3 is TGTGCCAGCAGTACAGGGTTGACCCTCCACTTT.

Here the CDR3 reads CASSSGTGGSGNTIYF. Here the CDR3 DNA reads TGTGCCAGCAGTTCCGGGACGGGGGGTTCTGGAAACACCATATATTTT. The gene calls are TRBV27 and TRBJ1-3; the D gene is possibly TRBD1 (5 bases). Germline CDR1 is MNHEY and CDR2 is SMNVEV (reference sequence). CDR3 length: 16 residues. Trimming stripped 4 bases from V and 1 base from J, with 14 bases between.

The DNA for the CDR3 is TGTGCCAGTAGCCCTAGCACCCAGCTCCCCTCCTACGAGCAGTACTTC. Encoded protein: CASSPSTQLPSYEQYF. The chain couples TRBV19 to TRBJ2-7; D is perhaps TRBD2 (5 bases). From germline, CDR1 is LNHDA and CDR2 SQIVND (reference sequence). V gave up 6 bases and J gave up 0 bases, with 18 bases separating them. The CDR3 is made up of 16 amino acids.

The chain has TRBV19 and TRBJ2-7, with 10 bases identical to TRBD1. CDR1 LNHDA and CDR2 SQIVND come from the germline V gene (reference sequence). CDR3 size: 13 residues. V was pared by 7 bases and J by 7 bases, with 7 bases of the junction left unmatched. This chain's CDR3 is CASTGTGVGEQYF. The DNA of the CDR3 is TGTGCCAGTACTGGGACAGGGGTCGGAGAGCAGTACTTC.

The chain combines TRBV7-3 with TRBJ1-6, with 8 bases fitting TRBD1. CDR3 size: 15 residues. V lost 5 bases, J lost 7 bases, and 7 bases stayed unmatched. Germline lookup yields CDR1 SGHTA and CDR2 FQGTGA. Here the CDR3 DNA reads TGTGCCAGCAGCCCACAGGGGGTCCTGAATTCACCCCTCCACTTT. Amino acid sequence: CASSPQGVLNSPLHF.

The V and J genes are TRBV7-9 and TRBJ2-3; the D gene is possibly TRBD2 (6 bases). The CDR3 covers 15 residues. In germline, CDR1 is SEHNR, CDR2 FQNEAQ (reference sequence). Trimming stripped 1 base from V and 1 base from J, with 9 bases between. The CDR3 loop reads CASSLVGGGTDTQYF. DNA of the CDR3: TGTGCCAGCAGCTTAGTGGGCGGGGGCACAGATACGCAGTATTTT.

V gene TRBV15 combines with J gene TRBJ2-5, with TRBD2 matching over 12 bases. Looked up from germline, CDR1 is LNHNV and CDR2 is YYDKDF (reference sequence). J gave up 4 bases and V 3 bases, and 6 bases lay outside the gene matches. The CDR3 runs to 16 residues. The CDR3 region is CATSSGLAGLSETQYF. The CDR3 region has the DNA TGTGCCACCAGCAGTGGACTAGCGGGACTCTCAGAGACCCAGTACTTC.

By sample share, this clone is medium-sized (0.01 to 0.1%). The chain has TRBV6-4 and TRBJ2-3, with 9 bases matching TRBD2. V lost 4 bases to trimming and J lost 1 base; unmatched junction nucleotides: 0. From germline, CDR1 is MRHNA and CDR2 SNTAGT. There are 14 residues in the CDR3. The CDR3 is CASSGTSGTDTQYF. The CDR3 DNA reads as TGTGCCAGCAGTGGGACTAGCGGCACAGATACGCAGTATTTT.

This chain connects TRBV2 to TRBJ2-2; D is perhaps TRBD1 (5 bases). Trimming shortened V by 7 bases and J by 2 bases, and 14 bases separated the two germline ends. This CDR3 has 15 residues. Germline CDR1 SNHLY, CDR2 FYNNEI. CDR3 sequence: CASTRRGSNTGELFF. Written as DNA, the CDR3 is TGTGCCAGCACCAGAAGGGGTTCCAACACCGGGGAGCTGTTTTTT.

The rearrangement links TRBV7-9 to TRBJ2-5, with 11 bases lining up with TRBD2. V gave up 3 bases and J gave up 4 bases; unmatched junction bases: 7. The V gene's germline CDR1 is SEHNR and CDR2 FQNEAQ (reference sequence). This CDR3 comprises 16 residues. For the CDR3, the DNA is TGTGCCAGCAGCTTTGGTCTAGCGGGGGGCGGAGAGACCCAGTACTTC. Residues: CASSFGLAGGGETQYF.

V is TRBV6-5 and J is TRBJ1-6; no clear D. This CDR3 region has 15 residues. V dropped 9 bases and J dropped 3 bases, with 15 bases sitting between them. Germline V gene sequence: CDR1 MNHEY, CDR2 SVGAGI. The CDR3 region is CASDPAAGYNSPLHF. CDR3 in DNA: TGTGCCAGTGACCCGGCGGCGGGCTATAATTCACCCCTCCACTTT.

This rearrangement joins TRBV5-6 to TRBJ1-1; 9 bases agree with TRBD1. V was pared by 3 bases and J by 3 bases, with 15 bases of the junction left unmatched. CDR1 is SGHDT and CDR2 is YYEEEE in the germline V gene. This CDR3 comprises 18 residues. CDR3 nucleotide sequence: TGTGCCAGCAGCTCCGACAGGGGGTTTTCTCGTTTGGACACTGAAGCTTTCTTT. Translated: CASSSDRGFSRLDTEAFF.

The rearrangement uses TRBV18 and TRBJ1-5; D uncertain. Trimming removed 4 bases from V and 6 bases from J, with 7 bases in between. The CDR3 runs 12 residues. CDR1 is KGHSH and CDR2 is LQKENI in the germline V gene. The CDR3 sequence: CASSRAGQPQHF. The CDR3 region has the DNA TGTGCCAGCTCACGAGCGGGTCAGCCCCAGCATTTT.

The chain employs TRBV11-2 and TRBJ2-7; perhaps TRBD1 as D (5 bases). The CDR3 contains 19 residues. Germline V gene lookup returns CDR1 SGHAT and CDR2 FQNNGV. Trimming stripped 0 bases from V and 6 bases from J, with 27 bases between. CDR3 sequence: CASSLDGQKSGFRRSEQYF. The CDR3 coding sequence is TGTGCCAGCAGCTTAGATGGACAAAAGTCCGGTTTTCGTCGTTCCGAGCAGTACTTC.